This T cell receptor beta chain came from a study of CD8 T cells in ankylosing spondylitis. Between the trimmed V and J ends, which lost 6 bases and 10 bases, there was a span of 22 bases. CDR3 length: 15 amino acids. This clonotype was recorded many times. TCRdb ran MiXCR on the 5' RACE reads and lists one entry per CDR3 protein. The repertoire holds under 300,000 distinct CDR3 sequences, around a tenth seen once, with roughly 6.8% in the top ten. The rearrangement uses TRBV12-3 or TRBV12-4 and TRBJ2-1; the D gene is possibly TRBD2 (7 bases). Sequencing was done on a sample of blood, either unsorted or a sorted T cell fraction (not recorded which). The TCR sequence derives from a male donor with ankylosing spondylitis or in good health (not recorded which). In nucleotides, the CDR3 is TGTGCCAGCAGATCAAGGACTATCCCGGGGGGCGAGCAGTTCTTC. Residues: CASRSRTIPGGEQFF.